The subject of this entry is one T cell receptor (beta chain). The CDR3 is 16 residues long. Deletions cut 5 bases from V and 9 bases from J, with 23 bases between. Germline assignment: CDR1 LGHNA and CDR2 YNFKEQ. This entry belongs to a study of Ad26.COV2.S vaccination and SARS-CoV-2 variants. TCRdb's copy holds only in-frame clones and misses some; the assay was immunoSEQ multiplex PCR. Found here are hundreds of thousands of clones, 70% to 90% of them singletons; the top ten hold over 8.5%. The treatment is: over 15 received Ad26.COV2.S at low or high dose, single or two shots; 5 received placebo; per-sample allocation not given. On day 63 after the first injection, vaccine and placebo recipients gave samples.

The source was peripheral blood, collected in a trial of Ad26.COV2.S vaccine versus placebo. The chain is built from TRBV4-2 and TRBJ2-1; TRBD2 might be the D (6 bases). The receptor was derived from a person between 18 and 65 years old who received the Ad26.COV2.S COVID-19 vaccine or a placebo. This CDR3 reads CASSSNREWRAGEQFF. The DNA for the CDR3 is TGTGCCAGCAGCTCAAATCGGGAGTGGAGGGCCGGTGAGCAGTTCTTC.